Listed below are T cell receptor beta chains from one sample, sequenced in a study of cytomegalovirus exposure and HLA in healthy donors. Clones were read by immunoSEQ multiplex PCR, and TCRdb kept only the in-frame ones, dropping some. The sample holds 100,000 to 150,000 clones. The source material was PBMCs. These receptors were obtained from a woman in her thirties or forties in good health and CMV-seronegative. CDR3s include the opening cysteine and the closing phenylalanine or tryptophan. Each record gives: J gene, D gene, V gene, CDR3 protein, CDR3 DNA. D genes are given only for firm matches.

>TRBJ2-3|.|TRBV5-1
CASSLAQGTDTQYF
TGCGCCAGCAGCTTGGCGCAGGGCACAGATACGCAGTATTTT
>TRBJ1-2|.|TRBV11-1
CASSLERGWGRYGYTF
TGTGCCAGCAGCTTAGAACGGGGGTGGGGTCGGTATGGCTACACCTTC
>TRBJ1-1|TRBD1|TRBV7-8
CASSGRQGAGTEAFF
TGTGCCAGCAGCGGAAGACAGGGGGCTGGCACTGAAGCTTTCTTT
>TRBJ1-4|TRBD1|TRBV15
CATEGTGVKKKLFF
TGTGCCACCGAAGGGACAGGGGTTAAAAAAAAACTGTTTTTT
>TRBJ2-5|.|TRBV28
CASSLGGRQETQYF
TGTGCCAGCAGTTTAGGCGGTCGCCAAGAGACCCAGTACTTC
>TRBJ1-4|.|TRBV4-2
CASSPRGEKLFF
TGTGCCAGCAGCCCTAGGGGCGAAAAACTGTTTTTT
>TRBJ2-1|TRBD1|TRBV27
CASSLLGQGYNEQFF
TGTGCCAGCAGTTTATTGGGACAGGGCTACAATGAGCAGTTCTTC
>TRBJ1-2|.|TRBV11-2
CASSWGVEYGYTF
TGTGCCAGCAGCTGGGGAGTAGAGTATGGCTACACCTTC
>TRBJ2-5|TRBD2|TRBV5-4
CASSSRDGGGKETQYF
TGTGCCAGCAGCTCCCGGGATGGCGGGGGGAAGGAGACCCAGTACTTC
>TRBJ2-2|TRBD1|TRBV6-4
CATQDRDTGELFF
TGTGCCACACAAGACAGGGACACCGGGGAGCTGTTTTTT
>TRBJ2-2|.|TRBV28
CASIRESTGELFF
TGTGCCAGCATCCGGGAGAGTACCGGGGAGCTGTTTTTT
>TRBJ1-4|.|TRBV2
CASTGDIPAVGNEKLFF
TGTGCCAGCACCGGGGACATCCCAGCGGTGGGTAATGAAAAACTGTTTTTT